Each of the 27 T cell receptor beta chains below was sequenced from the same sample in a study of blood T cell repertoires in COVID-19. Method: immunoSEQ multiplex PCR; TCRdb's copy keeps in-frame clones and lacks some. The table has under 250,000 clones, approximately 84% seen once. The specimen was peripheral blood. The receptors were sampled from a woman aged 50 to 60 with active or convalescent COVID-19.

The chain employs TRBV29-1 and TRBJ1-2, with 9 positions matching TRBD1. The CDR3 length is 15 residues. Germline-derived CDR1 and CDR2 are SQVTM and ANQGSEA. V shed 6 bases and J 4 bases; nucleotides not matched to a gene: 12. Written as DNA, the CDR3 is TGCAGCGTACCCGGGACAGGGTCTAACCCCTATGGCTACACCTTC. Its translation: CSVPGTGSNPYGYTF.

The DNA of the CDR3 is TGTGCCAGCAGCCACGGGACTAGCCCGGGGGAGCAGTACGTC. Encoded protein: CASSHGTSPGEQYV. V is TRBV3-1 (or the pseudogene TRBV3-2) and J is TRBJ2-7, with 9 bases lining up with TRBD2. With 3 bases clipped from V and 7 bases from J, the junction kept 7 bases outside the gene matches. The germline V gene has CDR1 LGHDT and CDR2 YNNKEL (reference sequence). The CDR3 contains 14 residues.

This chain joins TRBV5-6 and TRBJ2-5; D is perhaps TRBD2 (5 bases). The germline V gene has CDR1 SGHDT and CDR2 YYEEEE. Trimming cost V 2 bases and J 0 bases, with 5 bases left between them. The CDR3 totals 13 residues. The CDR3 region is CASSFSDQETQYF. The CDR3, as DNA: TGTGCCAGCAGCTTTAGCGACCAAGAGACCCAGTACTTC.

This CDR3 is CASSFGQAATNEKLFF. The CDR3 coding sequence is TGTGCCAGCAGCTTTGGACAGGCCGCAACTAATGAAAAACTGTTTTTT. The genes are TRBV11-2 and TRBJ1-4; 7 bases are a match to TRBD1. CDR3 length: 16 residues. Trimming removed 3 bases from V and 0 bases from J; junction bases left unmatched: 4. In germline, CDR1 is SGHAT, CDR2 FQNNGV.

The genes are TRBV6-1 and TRBJ1-5, with no clear D. V was trimmed by 0 bases and J by 7 bases, leaving 13 bases between them. In germline, CDR1 is MNHNS, CDR2 SASEGT. The CDR3 covers 15 residues. CDR3 region: CASSEARPSRQPQHF. The DNA of the CDR3 is TGTGCCAGCAGTGAAGCGAGACCTAGCCGACAGCCCCAGCATTTT.

This sequence joins TRBV6-5 and TRBJ1-1; D is ambiguous. The length of the CDR3 is 15 residues. Trimming removed 6 bases at V and 5 bases at J, with 19 bases between. Germline values: CDR1 MNHEY, CDR2 SVGAGI. The CDR3 region has the DNA TGTGCCAGCAGCCACCGGGCCTCAAGAGGGACTGAAGCTTTCTTT. Translating it yields CASSHRASRGTEAFF.

The chain is built from TRBV10-2 and TRBJ1-5; possible D gene TRBD1, 6 bases. The CDR3 sequence is 14 residues long. Germline CDR1 and CDR2: WSHSY and SAAADI. Trimming took 7 bases from V and 2 from J, leaving 12 bases between them. The CDR3 bases are TGCGCCAGCAAAAGGACAGACGGCAATCAGCCCCAGCATTTT. Amino acids: CASKRTDGNQPQHF.

The chain is built from TRBV6-1 and TRBJ2-7, with 8 bases aligning to TRBD2. The ends lost 2 bases at V and 9 bases at J; junction bases unmatched: 12. Germline CDR1 reads MNHNS; CDR2 reads SASEGT. The CDR3 length is 15 residues. CDR3 residues: CASSEREGSRPGQYF. The CDR3 coding sequence is TGTGCCAGCAGTGAACGGGAGGGATCCCGACCCGGGCAGTACTTC.

The chain links TRBV7-6 to TRBJ1-4; TRBD1 matches 9 bases. Per germline, CDR1 SGHVS and CDR2 FNYEAQ. J was trimmed by 8 bases and V by 5 bases; bases with no gene match: 9. The CDR3 runs to 15 residues. The CDR3 here is CASSGRQGETEKLFF. The CDR3 coding sequence is TGTGCCAGCAGCGGAAGACAGGGGGAAACGGAAAAACTGTTTTTT.

CDR3 sequence (DNA): TGTGCCAGCAGTTACTCGACTAGCGGGGCCCAGACCCAGTACTTC. Amino acid sequence: CASSYSTSGAQTQYF. V and J are TRBV6-5 and TRBJ2-5, with TRBD2 matching 11 bases. V gave up 0 bases and J gave up 6 bases; unmatched junction bases: 3. Germline V gene lookup returns CDR1 MNHEY and CDR2 SVGAGI. This CDR3 contains 15 residues.

The J gene is TRBJ1-2, the V gene TRBV5-8, with 8 bases that match TRBD1. The CDR3 spans 15 residues. Trimming took 3 bases from V and 8 from J; bases not matched to a gene: 12. Germline CDR1 and CDR2: SGHTS and YDEGEE. The chain's CDR3 is CASSSLGSRGHGYTF. In nucleotides, the CDR3 is TGTGCCAGCAGCTCTTTAGGAAGCAGGGGGCACGGCTACACCTTC. The whole variable domain, remainder taken from reference TRBV5-8 and TRBJ1-2, is EAGVTQSPTHLIKTRGQQATLRCSPISGHTSVYWYQQALGLGLQFLLWYDEGEERNRGNFPPRFSGRQFPNYSSELNVNALELEDSALYLCASSSLGSRGHGYTFGSGTRLTVV.

The V gene is TRBV10-3, the J gene TRBJ1-5, with D uncertain. V was pared by 0 bases and J by 2 bases, with 11 bases between. The CDR3 is 16 residues long. The germline V gene has CDR1 ENHRY and CDR2 SYGVKD. This CDR3 reads CAISESGGSGNQPQHF. CDR3 sequence (DNA): TGTGCCATCAGTGAGTCGGGAGGGAGCGGCAATCAGCCCCAGCATTTT.

The rearrangement joins TRBV5-6 to TRBJ2-5; 12 nucleotides agree with TRBD2. The CDR3 length is 16 residues. CDR1 and CDR2 (germline): SGHDT, YYEEEE. The V and J ends lost 1 base and 4 bases, in that order; junction bases with no gene match: 5. The chain's CDR3 is CASSLILTSGGETQYF. The CDR3 region has the DNA TGTGCCAGCAGCTTGATCCTGACTAGCGGGGGAGAGACCCAGTACTTC.

The chain couples TRBV19 to TRBJ1-1; tentatively, D is TRBD1 (5 bases). The V end was cut by 4 bases, the J end by 1 base, with 13 bases between. CDR1 and CDR2 from the germline V gene are LNHDA and SQIVND (reference sequence). The CDR3 is 15 residues long. The CDR3 protein is CASSNRQLRNTEAFF. CDR3 in DNA: TGTGCCAGTAGTAACAGACAGCTAAGGAACACTGAAGCTTTCTTT.

J is TRBJ2-2 and V is TRBV7-9, with a weak D call TRBD2 (5 bases). The CDR3 is made up of 14 amino acids. V was clipped by 3 bases and J by 4 bases, with 9 bases between them. Germline V gene data show CDR1 as SEHNR and CDR2 as FQNEAQ (reference sequence). DNA for the CDR3: TGTGCCAGCAGCTTCCCGGGGAGCACCGGGGAGCTGTTTTTT. This codes for CASSFPGSTGELFF.

To note about this clone: This may be a read error: a much more frequent sequence differs by one nucleotide. The rearrangement joins TRBV28 to TRBJ1-5, with D perhaps TRBD1 (5 bases). Germline-derived CDR1 and CDR2 are MDHEN and SYDVKM. The CDR3 is made up of 14 amino acids. The V end lost 3 bases, the J end lost 2 bases, and 8 bases lay between the germline ends. This CDR3 is CASSFRVGNQPQHF. The CDR3 nucleotides are TGTGCCAGCAGTTTCAGGGTAGGCAATCAGCCCCAGCATTTT. The entire variable domain, with the rest obtained from reference TRBV28 and TRBJ1-5, is as follows: DVKVTQSSRYLVKRTGEKVFLECVQDMDHENMFWYRQDPGLGLRLIYFSYDVKMKEKGDIPEGYSVSREKKERFSLILESASTNQTSMYLCASSFRVGNQPQHFGDGTRLSIL.

The chain links TRBV7-8 to TRBJ1-5; D remains unclear. Germline CDR1 SGHVS, CDR2 FQNEAQ. This CDR3 comprises 15 residues. V shed 1 base and J shed 4 bases, with 11 bases lying between them. The chain's CDR3 is CASSLDYAGNQPQHF. As DNA, the CDR3 is TGTGCCAGCAGCTTAGATTATGCGGGGAATCAGCCCCAGCATTTT.

The rearrangement links TRBV11-2 to TRBJ1-4; unclear D gene. The germline gives CDR1 SGHAT, CDR2 FQNNGV. This CDR3 is built from 17 residues. The V end was cut by 4 bases, the J end by 0 bases, with 15 bases between. The CDR3 region is CASSYILEPATNEKLFF. As DNA, the CDR3 is TGTGCCAGCAGCTACATATTGGAGCCGGCAACTAATGAAAAACTGTTTTTT.

The chain employs TRBV5-1 and TRBJ1-1, with TRBD1 matching over 7 bases. Trimming at V came to 0 bases and at J to 4 bases, leaving 6 bases not matched to a gene. This CDR3 contains 15 residues. Germline lookup yields CDR1 SGHRS and CDR2 YFSETQ. The chain's CDR3 is CASSLVGTAGTEAFF. CDR3 bases: TGCGCCAGCAGCTTGGTCGGGACAGCGGGCACTGAAGCTTTCTTT.

This sequence joins TRBV19 and TRBJ1-4, with D possibly matching TRBD1 (6 bases). The CDR3 sequence is 14 residues long. Germline V CDR1 and CDR2: LNHDA, SQIVND (reference sequence). The V end was cut by 5 bases, the J end by 7 bases, with 14 bases between. The CDR3 reads CASSPGARSEKLFF. The CDR3 nucleotides are TGTGCCAGTAGTCCAGGGGCAAGGAGTGAAAAACTGTTTTTT.

Relative to its sample, this clone is medium-sized. The rearrangement uses TRBV7-9 and TRBJ1-5; D gene unclear. Trimming stripped 3 bases from V and 10 bases from J, with 16 bases between. CDR3 size: 14 residues. Germline CDR1 and CDR2: SEHNR and FQNEAQ (reference sequence). CDR3 protein: CASSLSGEANPQHF. Here the CDR3 DNA reads TGTGCCAGCAGCTTGTCCGGGGAAGCAAACCCCCAGCATTTT.

This clone appeared once. The rearrangement links TRBV5-1 to TRBJ1-2; D gene unclear. Germline V gives CDR1 SGHRS, CDR2 YFSETQ. The CDR3 contains 14 residues. V was pared by 0 bases and J by 5 bases, with 11 bases between. CDR3 residues: CASSLGPPSYGYTF. For the CDR3, the DNA is TGCGCCAGCAGCTTGGGGCCCCCATCATATGGCTACACCTTC. Filled out from reference TRBV5-1 and TRBJ1-2, the complete variable domain reads KAGVTQTPRYLIKTRGQQVTLSCSPISGHRSVSWYQQTPGQGLQFLFEYFSETQRNKGNFPGRFSGRQFSNSRSEMNVSTLELGDSALYLCASSLGPPSYGYTFGSGTRLTVV.

The chain combines TRBV24-1 with TRBJ1-4; 9 nucleotides agree with TRBD1. The CDR3 extends over 19 amino acids. J was trimmed by 3 bases and V by 2 bases; bases with no gene match: 12. Germline assignment: CDR1 KGHDR and CDR2 SFDVKD. In nucleotides, the CDR3 is TGTGCCACCAGTGATTCCCCGGGGACGGGACAGGGCGCTAATGAAAAACTGTTTTTT. This encodes CATSDSPGTGQGANEKLFF.

The V call is TRBV6-5, the J call TRBJ2-7; 9 positions agree with TRBD1. The germline V gene encodes CDR1 MNHEY and CDR2 SVGAGI. Germline trimming cut 6 bases from V and 4 bases from J; bases unmatched to any gene: 7. There are 14 residues in the CDR3. The CDR3 region has the DNA TGTGCCAGCAGCCTACGGACAGGGGCATACGAGCAGTACTTC. The encoded protein is CASSLRTGAYEQYF.

The chain uses TRBV5-4 and TRBJ1-1; D call uncertain. This CDR3 has 14 amino acids. Germline lookup yields CDR1 SGHNT and CDR2 YYREEE (reference sequence). Deletions cut 0 bases from V and 6 bases from J, with 12 bases between. CDR3 protein: CASSLASRMPEAFF. The DNA of the CDR3 is TGTGCCAGCAGCTTGGCTTCGCGGATGCCTGAAGCTTTCTTT.

The chain has TRBV5-6 and TRBJ1-1, with D unclear. CDR3 length equals 15 residues. V lost 0 bases and J 1 base, leaving 10 bases between the germline ends. Germline lookup yields CDR1 SGHDT and CDR2 YYEEEE. CDR3 bases: TGTGCCAGCAGCTTGGAGAGGGATGGGAACACTGAAGCTTTCTTT. It is translated as CASSLERDGNTEAFF.

The rearrangement joins TRBV6-4 to TRBJ2-3; D possibly corresponds to TRBD2 (5 bases). Germline CDR1 is MRHNA and CDR2 is SNTAGT. Trimming pared 5 bases from V and 0 bases from J, leaving 18 bases between. The CDR3 runs 17 residues. Written as DNA, the CDR3 is TGTGCCAGCAGTCGAACCCCAGCGGCACTTAGCACAGATACGCAGTATTTT. Amino acid sequence: CASSRTPAALSTDTQYF.